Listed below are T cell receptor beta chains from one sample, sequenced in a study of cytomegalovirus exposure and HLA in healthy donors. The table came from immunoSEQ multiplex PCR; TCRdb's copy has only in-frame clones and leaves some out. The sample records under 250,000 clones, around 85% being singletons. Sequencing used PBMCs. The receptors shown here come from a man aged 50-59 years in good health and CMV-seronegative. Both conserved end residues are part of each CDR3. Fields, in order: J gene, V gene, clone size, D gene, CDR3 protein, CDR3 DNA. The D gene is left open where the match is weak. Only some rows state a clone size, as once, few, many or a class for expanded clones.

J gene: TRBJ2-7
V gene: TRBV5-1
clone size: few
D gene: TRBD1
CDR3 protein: CASSRDSYEQYF
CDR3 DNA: TGCGCCAGCAGCCGGGACAGCTACGAGCAGTACTTC

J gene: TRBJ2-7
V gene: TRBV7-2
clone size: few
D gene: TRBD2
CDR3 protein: CASSLVASGFSYEQYF
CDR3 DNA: TGTGCCAGCAGCTTAGTAGCTAGCGGATTTTCCTACGAGCAGTACTTC

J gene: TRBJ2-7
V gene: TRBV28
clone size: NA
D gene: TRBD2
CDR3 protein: CASSLPGTSGSSYEQYF
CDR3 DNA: TGTGCCAGCAGTTTGCCCGGGACTAGCGGTAGCTCCTACGAGCAGTACTTC

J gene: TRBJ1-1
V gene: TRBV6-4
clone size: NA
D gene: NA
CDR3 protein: CASSADRNTEAFF
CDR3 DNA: TGTGCCAGCAGTGCCGACAGGAACACTGAAGCTTTCTTT

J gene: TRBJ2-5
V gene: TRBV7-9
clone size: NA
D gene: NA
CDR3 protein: CASSPVGEETQYF
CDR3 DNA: TGTGCCAGCAGCCCAGTCGGGGAAGAGACCCAGTACTTC

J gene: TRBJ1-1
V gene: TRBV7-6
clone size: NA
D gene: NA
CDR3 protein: CASSSAFFYREIEAFF
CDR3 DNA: TGTGCCAGCAGCTCGGCCTTCTTCTACAGAGAAATTGAAGCTTTCTTT

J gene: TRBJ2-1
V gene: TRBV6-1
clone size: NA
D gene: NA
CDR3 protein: CASSVVWGVSNEQFF
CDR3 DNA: TGTGCCAGCAGTGTAGTCTGGGGGGTTAGCAATGAGCAGTTCTTC

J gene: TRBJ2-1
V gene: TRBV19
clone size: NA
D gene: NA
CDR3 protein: CASSRRTEQFF
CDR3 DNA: TGTGCCAGTAGCCGGAGGACTGAGCAGTTCTTC

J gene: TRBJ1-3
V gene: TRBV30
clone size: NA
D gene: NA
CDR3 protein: CAWGRTLGNTIYF
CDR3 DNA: TGTGCCTGGGGGAGGACACTTGGAAACACCATATATTTT

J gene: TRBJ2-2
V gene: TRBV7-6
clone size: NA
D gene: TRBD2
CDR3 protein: CASSLGLAGLTGELFF
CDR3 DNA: TGTGCCAGCAGCTTGGGACTAGCGGGTCTCACCGGGGAGCTGTTTTTT

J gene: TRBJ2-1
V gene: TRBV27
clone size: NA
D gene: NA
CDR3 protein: CASSLGSGRDNEQFF
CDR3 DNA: TGTGCCAGCAGCCTTGGGTCAGGGCGAGACAATGAGCAGTTCTTC

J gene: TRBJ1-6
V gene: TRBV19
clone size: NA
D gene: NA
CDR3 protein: CASSPAAGEGNSPLHF
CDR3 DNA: TGTGCCAGTAGTCCAGCGGCAGGGGAAGGAAATTCACCCCTCCACTTT

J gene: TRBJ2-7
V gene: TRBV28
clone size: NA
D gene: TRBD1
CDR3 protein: CASTLASGTGVHEQYF
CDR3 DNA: TGTGCCAGCACTTTAGCCTCAGGGACAGGGGTCCACGAGCAGTACTTC

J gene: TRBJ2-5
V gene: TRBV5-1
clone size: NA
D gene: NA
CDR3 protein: CASSPRVQETQYF
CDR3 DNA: TGCGCCAGCAGCCCCCGGGTCCAAGAGACCCAATACTTC

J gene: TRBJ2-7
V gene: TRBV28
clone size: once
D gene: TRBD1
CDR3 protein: CASRGQGRYEQYF
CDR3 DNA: TGTGCCAGCAGAGGACAGGGGCGCTACGAGCAGTACTTC

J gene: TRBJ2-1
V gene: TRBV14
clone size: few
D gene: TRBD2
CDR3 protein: CASSHSQGTSGRDTYNEQFF
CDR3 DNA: TGTGCCAGCAGCCACAGCCAAGGGACTAGCGGGAGGGATACCTACAATGAGCAGTTCTTC

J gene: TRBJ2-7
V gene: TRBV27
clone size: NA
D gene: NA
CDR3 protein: CASSLGGGTYEQYF
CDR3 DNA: TGTGCCAGCAGCCTTGGTGGCGGAACCTACGAGCAGTACTTC

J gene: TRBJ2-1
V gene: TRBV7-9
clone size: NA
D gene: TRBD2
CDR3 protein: CASRPPGLAGVGNEQFF
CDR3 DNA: TGTGCCAGCAGGCCTCCCGGACTAGCGGGAGTAGGCAATGAGCAGTTCTTC

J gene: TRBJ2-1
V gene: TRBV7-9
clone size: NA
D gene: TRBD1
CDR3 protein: CASSQLDRGLGDEQFF
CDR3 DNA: TGTGCCAGCAGTCAACTCGACAGGGGGCTTGGAGATGAGCAGTTCTTC

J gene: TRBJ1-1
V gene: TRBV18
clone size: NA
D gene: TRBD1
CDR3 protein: CASSPRQGNTEAFF
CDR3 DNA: TGTGCCAGCTCACCACGACAGGGCAACACTGAAGCTTTCTTT

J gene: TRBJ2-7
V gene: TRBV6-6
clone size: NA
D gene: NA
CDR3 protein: CASSTIQGFNEQYF
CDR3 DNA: TGTGCCAGCAGTACTATACAGGGTTTCAACGAGCAGTACTTC

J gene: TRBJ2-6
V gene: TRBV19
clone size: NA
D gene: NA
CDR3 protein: CASRDSSGANVLTF
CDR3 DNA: TGTGCCAGCAGAGACAGCTCTGGGGCCAACGTCCTGACTTTC

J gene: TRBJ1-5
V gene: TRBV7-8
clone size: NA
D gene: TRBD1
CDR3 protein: CASSFDRVGSNQPQHF
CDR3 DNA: TGTGCCAGCAGCTTCGACAGGGTTGGGAGCAATCAGCCCCAGCATTTT

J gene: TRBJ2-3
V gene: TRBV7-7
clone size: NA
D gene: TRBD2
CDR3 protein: CASSLGLAGGTDTQYF
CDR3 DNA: TGTGCTAGCAGCTTGGGACTAGCGGGGGGCACAGATACGCAGTATTTT

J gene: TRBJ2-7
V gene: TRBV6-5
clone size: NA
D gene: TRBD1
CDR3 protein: CASSTDRGRTYEQYF
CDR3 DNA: TGTGCCAGCAGTACCGACAGGGGGCGAACCTACGAGCAGTACTTC

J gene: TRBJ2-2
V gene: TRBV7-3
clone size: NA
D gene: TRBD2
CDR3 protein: CASSLGTSSSGELFF
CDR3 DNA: TGTGCCAGCAGCTTGGGGACTAGCTCGTCCGGGGAGCTGTTTTTT

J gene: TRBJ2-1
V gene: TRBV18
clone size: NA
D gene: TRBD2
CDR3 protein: CASALGLAGDNEQFF
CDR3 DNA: TGTGCCAGCGCGCTCGGACTAGCGGGAGACAATGAGCAGTTCTTC

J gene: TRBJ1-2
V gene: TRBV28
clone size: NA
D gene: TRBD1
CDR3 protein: CASSLFRDRVVGYTF
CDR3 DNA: TGTGCCAGCAGTTTATTCCGTGACAGGGTAGTGGGCTACACCTTC

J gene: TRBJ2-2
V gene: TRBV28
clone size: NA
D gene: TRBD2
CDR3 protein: CASSLTSGPNTGELFF
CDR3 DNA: TGTGCCAGCAGTTTAACTAGCGGGCCGAACACCGGGGAGCTGTTTTTT

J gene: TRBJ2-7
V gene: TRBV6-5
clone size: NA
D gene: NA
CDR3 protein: CASSPGVFHYEQYF
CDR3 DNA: TGTGCCAGCAGTCCAGGGGTTTTCCACTACGAGCAGTACTTC

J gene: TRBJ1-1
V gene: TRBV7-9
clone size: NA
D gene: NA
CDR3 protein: CASSLAYNRNTEAFF
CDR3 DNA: TGTGCCAGCAGCTTAGCGTATAATAGAAACACTGAAGCTTTCTTT

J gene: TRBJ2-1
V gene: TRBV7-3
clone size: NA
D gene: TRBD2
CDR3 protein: CASSLIPGTSGRDNEQFF
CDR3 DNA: TGTGCCAGCAGCTTAATCCCTGGGACTAGCGGGAGAGACAATGAGCAGTTCTTC

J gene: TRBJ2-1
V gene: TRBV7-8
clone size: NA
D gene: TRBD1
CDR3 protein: CASSETGFTYNEQFF
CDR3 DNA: TGTGCCAGCAGCGAGACAGGGTTTACTTACAATGAGCAGTTCTTC

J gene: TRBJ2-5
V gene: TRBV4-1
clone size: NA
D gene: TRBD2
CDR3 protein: CASSLRSSGRAMGQETQYF
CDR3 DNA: TGCGCCAGCAGCCTCCGGTCTAGCGGGAGGGCCATGGGGCAAGAGACCCAGTACTTC

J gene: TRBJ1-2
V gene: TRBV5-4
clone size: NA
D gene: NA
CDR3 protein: CASSLGFGLNYGYTF
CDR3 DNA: TGTGCCAGCAGCTTGGGGTTTGGACTTAACTATGGCTACACCTTC

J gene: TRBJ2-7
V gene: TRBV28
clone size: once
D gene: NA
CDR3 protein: CASSSPGHTYEQYF
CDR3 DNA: TGTGCCAGCAGCTCCCCGGGACATACCTACGAGCAGTACTTC

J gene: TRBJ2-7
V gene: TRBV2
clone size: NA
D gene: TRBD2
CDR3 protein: CASSGYLLAGEGHEQYF
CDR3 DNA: TGTGCCAGCAGTGGGTACCTACTAGCGGGAGAGGGCCACGAGCAGTACTTC

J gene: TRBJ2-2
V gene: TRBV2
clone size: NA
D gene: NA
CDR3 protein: CASSEGQAHTGELFF
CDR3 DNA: TGTGCCAGCAGTGAAGGCCAGGCCCACACCGGGGAGCTGTTTTTT

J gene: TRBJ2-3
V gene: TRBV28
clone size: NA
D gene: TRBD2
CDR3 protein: CASSKLAGTTDTQYF
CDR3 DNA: TGTGCCAGCAGTAAACTAGCGGGAACCACAGATACGCAGTATTTT

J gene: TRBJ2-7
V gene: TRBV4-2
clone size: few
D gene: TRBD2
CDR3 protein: CASSQVPSGRDYEQYF
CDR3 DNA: TGTGCCAGCAGCCAAGTTCCTAGCGGGAGAGACTACGAGCAGTACTTC

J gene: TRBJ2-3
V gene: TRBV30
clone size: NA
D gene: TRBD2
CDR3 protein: CAWSVLAGGDTQYF
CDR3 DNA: TGTGCCTGGAGTGTATTGGCGGGAGGGGATACGCAGTATTTT

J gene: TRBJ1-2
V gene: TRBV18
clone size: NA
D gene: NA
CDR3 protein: CASSPVGDYGYTF
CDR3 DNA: TGTGCCAGCTCACCGGTAGGAGACTATGGCTACACCTTC

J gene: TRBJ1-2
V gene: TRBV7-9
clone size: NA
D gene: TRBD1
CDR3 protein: CASSRQGAGYGYTF
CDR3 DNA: TGTGCCAGCAGCCGACAGGGGGCCGGCTATGGCTACACCTTC

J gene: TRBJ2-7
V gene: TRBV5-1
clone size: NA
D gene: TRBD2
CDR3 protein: CASRTVGLDSYEQYF
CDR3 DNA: TGCGCCAGCAGGACAGTGGGACTAGACTCCTACGAGCAGTACTTC

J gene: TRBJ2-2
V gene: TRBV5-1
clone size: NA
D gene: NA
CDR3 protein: CASSLDSTTGELFF
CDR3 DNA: TGCGCCAGCAGCTTGGACTCAACCACCGGGGAGCTGTTTTTT

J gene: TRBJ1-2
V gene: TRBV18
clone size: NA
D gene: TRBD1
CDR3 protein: CASSSGQGASNYGYTF
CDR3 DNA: TGTGCCAGCTCATCCGGACAGGGGGCCTCTAACTATGGCTACACCTTC

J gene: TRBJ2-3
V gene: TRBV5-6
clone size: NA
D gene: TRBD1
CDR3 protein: CASSRGTGNTDTQYF
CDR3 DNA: TGTGCCAGCAGCCGTGGGACAGGGAACACAGATACGCAGTATTTT

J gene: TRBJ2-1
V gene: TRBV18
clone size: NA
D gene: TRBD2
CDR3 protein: CASSSRLAGDNEQFF
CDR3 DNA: TGTGCCAGCTCATCAAGACTAGCGGGAGACAATGAGCAGTTCTTC

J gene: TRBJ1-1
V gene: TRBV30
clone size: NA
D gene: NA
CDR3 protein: CAWSTGGNTEAFF
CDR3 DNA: TGTGCCTGGAGTACGGGAGGGAACACTGAAGCTTTCTTT

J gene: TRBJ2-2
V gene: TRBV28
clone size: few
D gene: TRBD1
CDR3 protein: CASRYRQGASTGELFF
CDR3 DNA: TGTGCCAGCAGGTATCGACAGGGGGCTTCCACCGGGGAGCTGTTTTTT

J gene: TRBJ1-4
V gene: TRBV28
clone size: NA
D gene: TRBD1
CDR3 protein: CASSFGRGHEKLFF
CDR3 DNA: TGTGCCAGCAGTTTCGGCAGGGGGCATGAAAAACTGTTTTTT

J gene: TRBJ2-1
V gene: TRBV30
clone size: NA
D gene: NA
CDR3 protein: CAWSAGVNEQFF
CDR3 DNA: TGTGCCTGGAGTGCAGGGGTCAATGAGCAGTTCTTC

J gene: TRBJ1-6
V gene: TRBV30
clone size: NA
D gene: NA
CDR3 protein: CAWRGRQDNSPLHF
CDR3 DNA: TGTGCCTGGAGGGGTCGGCAGGATAATTCACCCCTCCACTTT